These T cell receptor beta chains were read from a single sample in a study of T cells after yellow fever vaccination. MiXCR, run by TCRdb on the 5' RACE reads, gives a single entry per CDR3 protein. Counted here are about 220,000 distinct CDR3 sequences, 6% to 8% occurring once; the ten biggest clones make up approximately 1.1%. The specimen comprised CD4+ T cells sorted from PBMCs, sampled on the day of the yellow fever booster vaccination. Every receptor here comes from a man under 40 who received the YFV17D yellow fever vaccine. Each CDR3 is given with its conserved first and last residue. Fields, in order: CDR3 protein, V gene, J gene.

CDR3 protein: CASMEGSSYNEQFF
V gene: TRBV25-1
J gene: TRBJ2-1

CDR3 protein: CASSKAGTTGGEQFF
V gene: TRBV7-2
J gene: TRBJ2-1

CDR3 protein: CASSLVGQGAYEQYF
V gene: TRBV7-2
J gene: TRBJ2-7

CDR3 protein: CASGREGPQHF
V gene: TRBV7-2
J gene: TRBJ1-5

CDR3 protein: CASSPGAKPSNQPQHF
V gene: TRBV7-2
J gene: TRBJ1-5

CDR3 protein: CASSLSHEQFF
V gene: TRBV18
J gene: TRBJ2-1

CDR3 protein: CASSLSSGASSYEQYF
V gene: TRBV7-2
J gene: TRBJ2-7

CDR3 protein: CASPTSGRAKNEQFF
V gene: TRBV12-2
J gene: TRBJ2-1

CDR3 protein: CASSLGTGAYGYTF
V gene: TRBV5-1
J gene: TRBJ1-2

CDR3 protein: CASSVERGKGGYYNEQFF
V gene: TRBV9
J gene: TRBJ2-1

CDR3 protein: CASSLGEAGSNEQYF
V gene: TRBV7-9
J gene: TRBJ2-7

CDR3 protein: CARRQREGLVGELFF
V gene: TRBV30
J gene: TRBJ2-2

CDR3 protein: CASSRLVYRERDTGELFF
V gene: TRBV5-1
J gene: TRBJ2-2

CDR3 protein: CASNQGGSYEQYF
V gene: TRBV12-3/TRBV12-4
J gene: TRBJ2-7

CDR3 protein: CSAPRLATYEQYF
V gene: TRBV20-1
J gene: TRBJ2-7

CDR3 protein: CASSPGWGETQYF
V gene: TRBV19
J gene: TRBJ2-5

CDR3 protein: CASSPNPGEQYF
V gene: TRBV18
J gene: TRBJ2-7

CDR3 protein: CASSSRPLGETQYF
V gene: TRBV9
J gene: TRBJ2-5

CDR3 protein: CATSRTRMETQYF
V gene: TRBV28
J gene: TRBJ2-5

CDR3 protein: CASSPDLYNEQFF
V gene: TRBV14
J gene: TRBJ2-1

CDR3 protein: CSGSRGPYNEQFF
V gene: TRBV29-1
J gene: TRBJ2-1

CDR3 protein: CASSKTGMATEAFF
V gene: TRBV12-3/TRBV12-4
J gene: TRBJ1-1